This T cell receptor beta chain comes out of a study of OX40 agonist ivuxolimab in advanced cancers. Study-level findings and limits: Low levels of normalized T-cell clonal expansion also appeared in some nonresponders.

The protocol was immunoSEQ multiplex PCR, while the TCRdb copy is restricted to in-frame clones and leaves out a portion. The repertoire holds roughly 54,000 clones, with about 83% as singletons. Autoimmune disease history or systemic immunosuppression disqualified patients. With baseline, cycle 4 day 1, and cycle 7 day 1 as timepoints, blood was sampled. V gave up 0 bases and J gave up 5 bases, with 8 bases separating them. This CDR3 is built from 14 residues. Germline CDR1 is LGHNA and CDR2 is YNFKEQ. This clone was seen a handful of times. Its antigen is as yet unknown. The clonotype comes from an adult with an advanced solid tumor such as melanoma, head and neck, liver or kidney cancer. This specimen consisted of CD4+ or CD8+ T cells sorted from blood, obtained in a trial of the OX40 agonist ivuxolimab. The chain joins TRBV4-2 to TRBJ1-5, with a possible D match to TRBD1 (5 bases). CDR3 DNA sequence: TGTGCCAGCAGCCAAGATCGGGGGGATCAGCCCCAGCATTTT. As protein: CASSQDRGDQPQHF.